The subject of this entry is one T cell receptor (beta chain). Germline CDR1 and CDR2: MNHEY and SMNVEV (reference sequence). V was trimmed by 5 bases and J by 1 base, leaving 14 bases between them. The CDR3 spans 15 residues. The sample belongs to a study of blood T cell repertoires in COVID-19. As processed by the authors: It was from reference gene primer amplification that nucleated cell counts were estimated. Assay: immunoSEQ multiplex PCR; the TCRdb copy retains only in-frame clones and omits some. V and J calls plus clone size are reproduced from that table; the DNA served to infer D and trimming. The sample holds over 200,000 clones, roughly 83% seen once.

The sample comprised peripheral blood. This chain joins TRBV27 and TRBJ1-1; a weak D match, TRBD1 (6 bases). This receptor was obtained from a woman in her seventies with active or convalescent COVID-19. The CDR3 DNA is TGTGCCAGCAGTACGGACAGAATGGGGAACACTGAAGCTTTCTTT. Translation gives CASSTDRMGNTEAFF.